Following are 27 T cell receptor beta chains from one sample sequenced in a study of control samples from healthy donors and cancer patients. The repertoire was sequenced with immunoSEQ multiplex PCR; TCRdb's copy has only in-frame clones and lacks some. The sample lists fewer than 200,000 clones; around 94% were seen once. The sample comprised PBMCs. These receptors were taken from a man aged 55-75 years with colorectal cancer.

CDR3 amino acids: CASSLGGGGYGYTF. The CDR3 DNA follows: TGTGCCAGCAGCTTGGGGGGCGGGGGCTATGGCTACACCTTC. The chain carries TRBV5-4 and TRBJ1-2; D is possibly TRBD1 (5 bases). Germline V gene data show CDR1 as SGHNT and CDR2 as YYREEE (reference sequence). Trimming took off 0 bases at V and 4 bases at J, with 10 bases between the two ends. CDR3 length: 14 amino acids.

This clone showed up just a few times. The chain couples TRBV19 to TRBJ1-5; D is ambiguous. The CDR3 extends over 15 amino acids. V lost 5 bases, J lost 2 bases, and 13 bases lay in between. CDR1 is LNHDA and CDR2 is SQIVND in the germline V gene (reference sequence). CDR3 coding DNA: TGTGCCAGTAGTCTCGGGCCGGCGGGCAATCAGCCCCAGCATTTT. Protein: CASSLGPAGNQPQHF. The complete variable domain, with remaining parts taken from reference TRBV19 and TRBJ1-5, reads DGGITQSPKYLFRKEGQNVTLSCEQNLNHDAMYWYRQDPGQGLRLIYYSQIVNDFQKGDIAEGYSVSREKKESFPLTVTSAQKNPTAFYLCASSLGPAGNQPQHFGDGTRLSIL.

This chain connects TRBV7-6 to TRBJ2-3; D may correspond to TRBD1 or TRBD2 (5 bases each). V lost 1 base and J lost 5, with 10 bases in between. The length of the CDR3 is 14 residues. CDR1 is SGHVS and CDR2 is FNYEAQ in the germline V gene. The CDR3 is CASSLESGGDTQYF. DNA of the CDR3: TGTGCCAGCAGCTTAGAGAGTGGGGGAGATACGCAGTATTTT.

The CDR3 DNA reads TGTGCCAGCAGCCAAGAAGTGGGGGAGACCCAGTACTTC. It yields the protein CASSQEVGETQYF. The chain couples TRBV4-2 to TRBJ2-5, with D unresolved. Germline V gene sequence: CDR1 LGHNA, CDR2 YNFKEQ. Trimming left V 0 bases short and J 5 bases short, with 7 bases between. The CDR3 runs 13 residues.

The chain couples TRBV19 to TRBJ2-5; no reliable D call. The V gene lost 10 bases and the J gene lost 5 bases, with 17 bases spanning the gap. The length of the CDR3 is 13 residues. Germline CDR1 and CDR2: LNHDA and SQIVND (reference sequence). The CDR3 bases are TGTGCCACCAAGAATAAGGGAACGGAGACCCAGTACTTC. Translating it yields CATKNKGTETQYF.

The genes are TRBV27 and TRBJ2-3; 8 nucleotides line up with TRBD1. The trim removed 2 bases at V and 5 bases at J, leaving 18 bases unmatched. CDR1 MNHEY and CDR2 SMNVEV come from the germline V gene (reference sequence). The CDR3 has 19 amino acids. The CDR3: CASSLRPSGTGSGVDTQYF. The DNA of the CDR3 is TGTGCCAGCAGTTTACGTCCCTCCGGGACAGGAAGCGGTGTAGATACGCAGTATTTT.

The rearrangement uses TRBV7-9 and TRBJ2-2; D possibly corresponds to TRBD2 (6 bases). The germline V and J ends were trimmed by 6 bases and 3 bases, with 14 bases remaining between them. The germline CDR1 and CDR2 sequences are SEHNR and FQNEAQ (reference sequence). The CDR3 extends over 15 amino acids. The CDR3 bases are TGTGCCAGCAGGGAGGGGACGGGGTACACCGGGGAGCTGTTTTTT. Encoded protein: CASREGTGYTGELFF.

The CDR3 DNA reads as TGTGCCAGTCTAGGGAGTCAAAACTCCTACAATGAGCAGTTCTTC. Translation: CASLGSQNSYNEQFF. The V and J genes are TRBV6-5 and TRBJ2-1; maybe TRBD2 (5 bases). Trimming pared 9 bases from V and 0 bases from J, leaving 15 bases between. This CDR3 is built from 15 residues. Germline CDR1 is MNHEY and CDR2 is SVGAGI.

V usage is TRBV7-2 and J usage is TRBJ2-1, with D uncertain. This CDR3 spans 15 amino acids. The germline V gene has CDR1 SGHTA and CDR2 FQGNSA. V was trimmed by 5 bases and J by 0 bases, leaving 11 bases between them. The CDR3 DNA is TGTGCCAGCAGCGACCAAGCATCCTCCTACAATGAGCAGTTCTTC. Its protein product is CASSDQASSYNEQFF. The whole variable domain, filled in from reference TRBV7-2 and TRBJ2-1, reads GAGVSQSPSNKVTEKGKDVELRCDPISGHTALYWYRQSLGQGLEFLIYFQGNSAPDKSGLPSDRFSAERTGGSVSTLTIQRTQQEDSAVYLCASSDQASSYNEQFFGPGTRLTVL.

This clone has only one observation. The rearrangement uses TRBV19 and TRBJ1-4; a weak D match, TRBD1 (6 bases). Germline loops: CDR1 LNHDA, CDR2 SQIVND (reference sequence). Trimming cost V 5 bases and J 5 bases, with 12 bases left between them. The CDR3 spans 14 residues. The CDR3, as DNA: TGTGCCAGTAGTCTCGGCAGGGGAAATGAAAAACTGTTTTTT. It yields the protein CASSLGRGNEKLFF.

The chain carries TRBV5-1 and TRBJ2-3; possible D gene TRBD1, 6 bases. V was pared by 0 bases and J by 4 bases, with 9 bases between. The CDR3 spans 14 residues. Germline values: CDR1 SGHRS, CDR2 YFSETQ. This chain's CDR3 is CASSLGGPPDTQYF. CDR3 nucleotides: TGCGCCAGCAGCTTGGGGGGGCCCCCAGATACGCAGTATTTT.

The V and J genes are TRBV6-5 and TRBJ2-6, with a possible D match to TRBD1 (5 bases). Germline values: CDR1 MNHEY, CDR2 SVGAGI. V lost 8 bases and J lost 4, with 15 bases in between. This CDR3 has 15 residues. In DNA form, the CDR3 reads TGTGCCAGCTCAGAGACAGAGCCCGGGGCCAACGTCCTGACTTTC. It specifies CASSETEPGANVLTF.

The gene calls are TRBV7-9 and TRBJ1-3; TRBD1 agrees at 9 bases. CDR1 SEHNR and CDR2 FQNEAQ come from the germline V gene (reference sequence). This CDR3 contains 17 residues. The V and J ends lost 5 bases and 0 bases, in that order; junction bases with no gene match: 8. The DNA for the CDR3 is TGTGCCAGCAGCACAGACGACAGGGGGTTCTCTGGAAACACCATATATTTT. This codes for CASSTDDRGFSGNTIYF.

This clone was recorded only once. The CDR3 loop reads CASSQDGKYGYTF. CDR3 coding DNA: TGCGCCAGCAGCCAAGATGGGAAGTATGGCTACACCTTC. This sequence joins TRBV4-1 and TRBJ1-2; D gene uncertain. This CDR3 has 13 residues. Germline values: CDR1 MGHRA, CDR2 YSYEKL. Trimming removed 0 bases at V and 5 bases at J, with 7 bases between.

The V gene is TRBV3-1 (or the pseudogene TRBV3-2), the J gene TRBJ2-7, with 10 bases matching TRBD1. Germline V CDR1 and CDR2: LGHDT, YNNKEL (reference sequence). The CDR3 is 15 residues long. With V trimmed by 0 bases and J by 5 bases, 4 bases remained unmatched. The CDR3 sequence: CASSQEGQGTHEQYF. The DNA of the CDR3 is TGTGCCAGCAGCCAAGAGGGACAGGGGACCCACGAGCAGTACTTC.

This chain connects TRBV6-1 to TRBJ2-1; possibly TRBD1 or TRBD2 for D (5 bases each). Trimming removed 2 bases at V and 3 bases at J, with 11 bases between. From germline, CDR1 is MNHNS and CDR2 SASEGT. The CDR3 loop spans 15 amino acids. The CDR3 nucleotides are TGTGCCAGCAGTGAATCGGGACGGTACTACAATGAGCAGTTCTTC. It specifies CASSESGRYYNEQFF.

The CDR3: CASSGRDRVSEAFF. CDR3 DNA sequence: TGTGCCAGCAGCGGCCGGGACAGGGTTTCGGAAGCTTTCTTT. The V call is TRBV27, the J call TRBJ1-1; 9 bases are a match to TRBD1. This CDR3 is 14 amino acids long. J was trimmed by 8 bases and V by 6 bases; bases with no gene match: 10. CDR1 and CDR2 (germline): MNHEY, SMNVEV (reference sequence).

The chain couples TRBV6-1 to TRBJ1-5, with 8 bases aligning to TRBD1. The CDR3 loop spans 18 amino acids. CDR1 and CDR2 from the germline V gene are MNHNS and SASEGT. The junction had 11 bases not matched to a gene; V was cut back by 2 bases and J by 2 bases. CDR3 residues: CASSETSGQGYGNQPQHF. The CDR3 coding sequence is TGTGCCAGCAGTGAAACCTCAGGACAGGGCTACGGCAATCAGCCCCAGCATTTT.

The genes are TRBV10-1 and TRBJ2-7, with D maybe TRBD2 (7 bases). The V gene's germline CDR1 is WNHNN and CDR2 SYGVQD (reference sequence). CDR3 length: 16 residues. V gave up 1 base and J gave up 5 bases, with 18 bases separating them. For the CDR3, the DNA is TGCGCCAGCAGTGAGTTCGCGGGGGCCCTATACGACGAGCAGTACTTC. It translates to CASSEFAGALYDEQYF.

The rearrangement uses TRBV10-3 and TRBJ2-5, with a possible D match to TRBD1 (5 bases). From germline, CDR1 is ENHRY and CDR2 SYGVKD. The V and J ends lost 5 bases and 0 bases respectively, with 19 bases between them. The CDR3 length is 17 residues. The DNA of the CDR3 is TGTGCCATCAGTACGTGGGGTAGGGGAACTAACCAAGAGACCCAGTACTTC. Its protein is CAISTWGRGTNQETQYF.

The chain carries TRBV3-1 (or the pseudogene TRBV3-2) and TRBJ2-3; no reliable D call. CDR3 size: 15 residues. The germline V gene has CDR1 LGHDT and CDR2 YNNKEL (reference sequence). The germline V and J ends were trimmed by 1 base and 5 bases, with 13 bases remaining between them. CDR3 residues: CASSQGVATGDTQYF. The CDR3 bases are TGTGCCAGCAGCCAAGGGGTTGCCACCGGAGATACGCAGTATTTT.

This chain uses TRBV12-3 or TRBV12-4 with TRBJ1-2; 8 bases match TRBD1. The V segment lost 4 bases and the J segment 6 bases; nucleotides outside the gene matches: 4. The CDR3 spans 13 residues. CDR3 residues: CASSSGGVDGYTF. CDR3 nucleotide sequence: TGTGCCAGCAGTTCAGGGGGCGTGGATGGCTACACCTTC.

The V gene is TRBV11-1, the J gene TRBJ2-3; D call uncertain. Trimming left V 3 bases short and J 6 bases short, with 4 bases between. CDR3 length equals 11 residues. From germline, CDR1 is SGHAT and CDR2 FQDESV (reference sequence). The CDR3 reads CASSFGDTQYF. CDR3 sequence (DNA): TGTGCCAGCAGCTTTGGGGATACGCAGTATTTT.

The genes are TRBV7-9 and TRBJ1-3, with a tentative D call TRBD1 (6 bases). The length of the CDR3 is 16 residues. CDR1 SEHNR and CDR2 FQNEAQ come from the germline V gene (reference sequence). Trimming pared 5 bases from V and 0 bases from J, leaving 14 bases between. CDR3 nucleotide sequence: TGTGCCAGCAGCCAAGGGACACCGAGCTCTGGAAACACCATATATTTT. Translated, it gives CASSQGTPSSGNTIYF.

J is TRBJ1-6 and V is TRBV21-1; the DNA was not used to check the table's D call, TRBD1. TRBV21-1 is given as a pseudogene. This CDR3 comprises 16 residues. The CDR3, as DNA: TGTGCCAGCAGCTCCCGACAGGGTTCTTATAATTCACCCCTCCACTTT. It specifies CASSSRQGSYNSPLHF.

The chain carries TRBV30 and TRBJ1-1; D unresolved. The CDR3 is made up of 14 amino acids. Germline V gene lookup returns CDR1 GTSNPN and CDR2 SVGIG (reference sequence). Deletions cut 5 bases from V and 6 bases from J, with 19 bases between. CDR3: CAWGYLWSSAEAFF. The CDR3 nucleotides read TGTGCCTGGGGATACCTTTGGAGTAGCGCTGAAGCTTTCTTT. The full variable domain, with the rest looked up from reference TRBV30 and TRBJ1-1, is SQTIHQWPATLVQPVGSPLSLECTVEGTSNPNLYWYRQAAGRGLQLLFYSVGIGQISSEVPQNLSASRPQDRQFILSSKKLLLSDSGFYLCAWGYLWSSAEAFFGQGTRLTVV.

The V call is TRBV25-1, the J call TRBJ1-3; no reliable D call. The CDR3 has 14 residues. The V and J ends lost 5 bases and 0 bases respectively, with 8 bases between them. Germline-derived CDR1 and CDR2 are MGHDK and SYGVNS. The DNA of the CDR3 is TGTGCCAGCAGTCCCCCGTCCTCTGGAAACACCATATATTTT. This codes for CASSPPSSGNTIYF. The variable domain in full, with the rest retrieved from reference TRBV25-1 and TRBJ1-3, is EADIYQTPRYLVIGTGKKITLECSQTMGHDKMYWYQQDPGMELHLIHYSYGVNSTEKGDLSSESTVSRIRTEHFPLTLESARPSHTSQYLCASSPPSSGNTIYFGEGSWLTVV.